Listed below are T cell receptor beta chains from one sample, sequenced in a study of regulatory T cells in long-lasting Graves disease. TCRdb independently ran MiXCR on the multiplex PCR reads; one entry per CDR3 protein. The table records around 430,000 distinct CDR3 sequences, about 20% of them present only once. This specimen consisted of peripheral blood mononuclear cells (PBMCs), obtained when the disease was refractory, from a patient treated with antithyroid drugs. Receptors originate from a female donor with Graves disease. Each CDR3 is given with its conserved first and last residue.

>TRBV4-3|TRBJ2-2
CASSPLRPEGDGELFF
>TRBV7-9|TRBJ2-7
CASSLPPGTNEQYF
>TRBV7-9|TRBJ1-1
CASSPSGRMNTEAFF
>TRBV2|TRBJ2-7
CASSDVPGPLGQYF
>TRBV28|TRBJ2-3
CASSLRRSTDTQYF
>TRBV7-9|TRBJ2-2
CASTSDTGELFF
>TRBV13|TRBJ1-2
CASSLGQDRETGYTF
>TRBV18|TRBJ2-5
CASSPPSQRISDF
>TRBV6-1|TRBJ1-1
CASTPDRELTEAFF
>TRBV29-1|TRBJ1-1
CSVPGLGNTEAFF
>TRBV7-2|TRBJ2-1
CASSASSGSYNEQFF
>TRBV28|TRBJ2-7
CASSFYLMSQGYEQYF
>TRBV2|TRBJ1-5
CASSPFSRSNQPQHF
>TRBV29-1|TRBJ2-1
CSGGTGTGNEQFF
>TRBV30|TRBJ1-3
CAWKQGAGNTIYF
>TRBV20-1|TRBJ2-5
CSARPGWGTQYF
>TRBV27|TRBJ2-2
CASSSAAFSATGELFF
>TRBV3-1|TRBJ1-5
CASSQDVGVQPQHF
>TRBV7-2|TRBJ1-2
CASSLGQGPMGYTF
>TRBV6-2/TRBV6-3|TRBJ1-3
CASSYLELDGNTIYF
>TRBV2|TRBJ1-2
CAGIQGVANYGYTF
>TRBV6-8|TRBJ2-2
CASTLVGINGELFF
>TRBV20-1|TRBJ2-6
CSASTVQGIPGANVLTF
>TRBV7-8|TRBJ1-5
CASTPRIAGGGGNQPQHF
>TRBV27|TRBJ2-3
CASSSVTDTQYF
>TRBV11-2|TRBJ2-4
CASSLARAKNIQYF
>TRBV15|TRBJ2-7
CATSRGWPDSYEQYF
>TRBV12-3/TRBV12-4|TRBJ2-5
CASKRGEETQYF
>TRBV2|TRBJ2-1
CASSELAEQFF
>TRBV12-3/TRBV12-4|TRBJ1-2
CASSFGENGYTF
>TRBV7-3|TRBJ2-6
CASSLIGPGALGGANVLTF
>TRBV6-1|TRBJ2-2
CASSNSAGGPAGELFF
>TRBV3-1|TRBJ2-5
CASRQEGPGETQYF
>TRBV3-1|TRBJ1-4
CASSHRSGTENEKLFF
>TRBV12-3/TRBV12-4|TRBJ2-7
CASSSPHRGLDEQYF
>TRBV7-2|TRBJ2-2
CASSLGGAAGGELFF
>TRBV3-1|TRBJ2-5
CASSQLIGETQYF
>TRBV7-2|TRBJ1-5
CASSSPGQGLSNQPQHF
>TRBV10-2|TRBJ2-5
CASSESTRQETQYF
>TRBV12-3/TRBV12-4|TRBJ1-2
CASSLAGPGGYGYTF
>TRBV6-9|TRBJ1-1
CASSYGTGGSTEAFF
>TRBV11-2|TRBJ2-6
CASRRLSGANVLTF
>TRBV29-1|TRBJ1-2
CSAAPTQTRPVRGYTF
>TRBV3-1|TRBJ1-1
CASSQATYTEAFF
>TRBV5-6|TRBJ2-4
CASNLRDLPAKNIQYF
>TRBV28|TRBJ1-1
CASSRGQGVTEAFF
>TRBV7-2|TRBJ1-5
CASSQQDGPGGPQHF
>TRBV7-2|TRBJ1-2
CASSFGTFYGYTF
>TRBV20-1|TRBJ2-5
CSASDSGTAMTQYF
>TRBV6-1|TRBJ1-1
CASPPSGRFTEAFF
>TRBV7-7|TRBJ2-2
CASSEAENTGELFF
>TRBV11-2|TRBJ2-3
CASSLDRSPVTDTQYF
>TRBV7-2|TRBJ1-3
CASSLGGFGGNTIYF
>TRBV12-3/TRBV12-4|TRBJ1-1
CASSFGSTGTEAFF
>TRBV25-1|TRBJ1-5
CASSEWGRAQPQHF
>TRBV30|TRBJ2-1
CAWGVYNEQFF